This TCR beta chain was identified during a study of cytotoxic CD8 clonotypes in ibrutinib-treated CLL. Study details: Response sampling took place at median roughly twelve months of treatment, range 6 to 36. Among the samples, the mean was 255,043 productive templates and 85,000 to 100,000 productive rearrangements. Study findings and constraints: Progressing and sustained-remission patients had different sampling times. Clonotypes that were public were uncommon, and they contracted or stayed stable on treatment.

The protocol was immunoSEQ multiplex PCR, while the TCRdb copy is restricted to in-frame clones and leaves out a portion. Of around 97,000 clones in the sample, around 80% were seen once. Notes on this clone: Its matching antigen is unknown. Other DNA sequences in the same sample also yield this CDR3.

Germline V gives CDR1 SGDLS, CDR2 YYNGEE. Trimming pared 0 bases from V and 1 base from J, leaving 0 bases between. The CDR3 is 12 residues long. The clonotype comes from a human donor with chronic lymphocytic leukemia. The chain has TRBV9 and TRBJ2-3; no definite D call. This specimen was PBMCs, taken after 12 months of ibrutinib treatment. The CDR3 loop reads CASSVGTDTQYF. In DNA, the CDR3 is TGTGCCAGCAGCGTAGGCACAGATACGCAGTATTTT.